This T cell receptor beta chain was documented in a study of early T cells in non-severe SARS-CoV-2 infection (dated by TCRdb to about 2021). Concerning the study at large: Because TCR sequencing relied on bulk RNA taken from unsorted whole blood, pairing of alpha and beta chains was not possible.

Note on this clonotype: It has no known antigen specificity. Base-call qualities are not available, and no considerably larger clone is one nucleotide away.

The research as a whole found: Matching against VDJdb was skewed toward anti-spike CD8 responses, likely underestimated virus-specific expansions, and missed private and CD4 specificities.

Library preparation used 5' RACE. This sample was sequenced with a NextSeq 500. To correct for sequencing error and PCR bias, the TCR library protocol tagged individual cDNA molecules with unique molecular identifiers. TCR alpha and beta chains were both sequenced, and the abundances of alpha and beta sequences in each sample were closely correlated with each other. The source study handled its data this way. Decombinator V4 was used to perform V gene, J gene and CDR3 annotation of TCR sequences. TCRs were defined as expanded if a significant change between any two time points was detected under a Poisson model with p below 0.0001. TCR abundances were normalised to the total number of TCRs sequenced per sample and expressed as counts per million. TRAV1-2 paired with TRAJ12, TRAJ20 or TRAJ33 defined MAIT TCRs, while TRAV10 paired with TRAJ18 defined iNKT TCRs. VDJdb, accessed 1 November 2021, was searched for CMV, EBV and SARS-CoV-2 annotated TCRs, excluding TCRs annotated for multiple antigens. The public reads were reprocessed in TCRdb via fastp at Q25 and MiXCR, keeping in-frame beta chains. Rows are unified per CDR3 protein, each entry keeping the most common DNA and genes. The V and J calls and clone size come from TCRdb's table, not from the authors' own analysis. This sample comprises more than 50,000 distinct CDR3 sequences, 10% to 15% of them detected only once. The ten largest make up roughly 1.4% of the sample.

The CDR3 sequence holds 15 residues, the cysteine and phenylalanine included. The entry retains the CDR3 DNA only, 45 bases that are in frame from base 1. As encoded in the germline V gene, CDR1 is MNHNS while CDR2 is SASEGT. The germline V end is reduced by 4 bases and the J end by 0 bases; junction bases left unmatched: 4. The study was a case-control design nested within a healthcare worker cohort in London, UK, with weekly nasopharyngeal swab PCR tests and blood sampling. Healthcare workers were recruited between 23 and 31 March 2020, during the week of the UK lockdown, and were followed weekly for up to roughly 16 weeks.

This sequence uses TRBV6-1 and TRBJ2-3, with 7 bases matching TRBD1. Specimen: whole blood, collected at baseline. This sequence originates from an adult who was a healthcare worker with PCR-confirmed SARS-CoV-2 infection or an uninfected control (not recorded which). CDR3 reads: CASSGGGESTDTQYF. In nucleotide form, the sequence is TGTGCCAGCAGTGGAGGGGGCGAGAGCACAGATACGCAGTATTTT.